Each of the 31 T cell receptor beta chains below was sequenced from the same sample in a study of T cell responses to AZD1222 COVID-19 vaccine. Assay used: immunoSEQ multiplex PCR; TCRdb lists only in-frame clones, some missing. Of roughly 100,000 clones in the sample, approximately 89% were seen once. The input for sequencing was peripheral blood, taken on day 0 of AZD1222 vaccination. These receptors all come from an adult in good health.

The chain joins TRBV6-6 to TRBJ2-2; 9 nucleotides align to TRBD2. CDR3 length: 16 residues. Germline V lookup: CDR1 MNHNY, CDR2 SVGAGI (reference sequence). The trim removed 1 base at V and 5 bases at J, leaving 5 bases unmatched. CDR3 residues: CASSYLAGGRTGELFF. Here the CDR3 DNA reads TGTGCCAGCAGTTACTTGGCGGGAGGGAGAACCGGGGAGCTGTTTTTT.

CDR3 region: CASSDRSTDQPQHF. CDR3 DNA sequence: TGTGCCAGCAGTGACAGATCGACAGATCAGCCCCAGCATTTT. The chain combines TRBV6-4 with TRBJ1-5, with D maybe TRBD1 (5 bases). CDR3 size: 14 residues. Germline V CDR1 and CDR2: MRHNA, SNTAGT. V was pared by 2 bases and J by 5 bases, with 10 bases between.

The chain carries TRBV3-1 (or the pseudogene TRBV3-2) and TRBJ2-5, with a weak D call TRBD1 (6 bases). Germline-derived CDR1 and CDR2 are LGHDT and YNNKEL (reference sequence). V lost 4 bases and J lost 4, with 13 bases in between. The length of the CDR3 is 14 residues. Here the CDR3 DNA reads TGTGCCAGCAGCCCATTTTTCAGGGGAGAGACCCAGTACTTC. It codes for CASSPFFRGETQYF.

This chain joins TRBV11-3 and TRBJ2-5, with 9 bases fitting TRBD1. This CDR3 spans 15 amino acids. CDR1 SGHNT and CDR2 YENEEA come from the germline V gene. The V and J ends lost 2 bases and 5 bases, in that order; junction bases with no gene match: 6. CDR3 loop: CASSLTGGAGETQYF. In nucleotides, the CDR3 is TGTGCCAGCAGCTTAACAGGGGGCGCAGGGGAGACCCAGTACTTC.

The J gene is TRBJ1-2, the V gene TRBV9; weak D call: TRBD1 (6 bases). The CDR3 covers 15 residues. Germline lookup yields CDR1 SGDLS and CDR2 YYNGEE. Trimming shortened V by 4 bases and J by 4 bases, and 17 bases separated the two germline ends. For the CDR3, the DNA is TGTGCCAGCAGCCCCGTAGAAGTAGGGGGCTATGGCTACACCTTC. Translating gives CASSPVEVGGYGYTF.

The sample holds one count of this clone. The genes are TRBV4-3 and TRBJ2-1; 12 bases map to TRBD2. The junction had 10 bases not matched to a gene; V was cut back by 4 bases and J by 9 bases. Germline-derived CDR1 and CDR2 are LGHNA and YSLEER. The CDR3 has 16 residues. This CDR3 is CASSPSGASGRGEQFF. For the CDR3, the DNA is TGCGCCAGCAGCCCGTCGGGGGCTAGCGGGAGGGGTGAGCAGTTCTTC.

CDR3 DNA sequence: TGTGCCAGCAGTTACTCGACCCAGCATTCTATGGGCTACACCTTC. It specifies CASSYSTQHSMGYTF. V is TRBV6-2 or TRBV6-3 and J is TRBJ1-2; D is ambiguous. Deletions cut 0 bases from V and 8 bases from J, with 16 bases between. Germline V gene sequence: CDR1 MNHEY, CDR2 SVGEGT. The CDR3 has 15 residues.

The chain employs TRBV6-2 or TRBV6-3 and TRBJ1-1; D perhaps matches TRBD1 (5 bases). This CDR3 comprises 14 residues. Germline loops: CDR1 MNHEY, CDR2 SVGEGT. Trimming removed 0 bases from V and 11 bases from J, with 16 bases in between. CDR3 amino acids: CASSYSGVRVSAFF. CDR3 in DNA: TGTGCCAGCAGTTACTCGGGGGTGAGGGTTTCGGCTTTCTTT.

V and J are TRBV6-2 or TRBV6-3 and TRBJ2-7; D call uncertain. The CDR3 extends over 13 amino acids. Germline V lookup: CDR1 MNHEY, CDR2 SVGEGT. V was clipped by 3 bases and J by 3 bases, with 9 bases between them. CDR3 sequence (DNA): TGTGCCAGCAGTTATGGCGACAACTACGAGCAGTACTTC. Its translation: CASSYGDNYEQYF.

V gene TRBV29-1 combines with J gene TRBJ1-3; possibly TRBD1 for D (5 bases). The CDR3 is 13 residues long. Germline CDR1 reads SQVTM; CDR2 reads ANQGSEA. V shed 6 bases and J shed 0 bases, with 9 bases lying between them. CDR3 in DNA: TGCAGCGTAGGGACTGCCTCTGGAAACACCATATATTTT. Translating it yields CSVGTASGNTIYF.

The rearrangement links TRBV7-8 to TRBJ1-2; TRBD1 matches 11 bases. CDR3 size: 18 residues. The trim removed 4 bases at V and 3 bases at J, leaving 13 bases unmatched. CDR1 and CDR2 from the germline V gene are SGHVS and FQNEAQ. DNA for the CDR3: TGTGCCAGCAGCTCCCTCCCGGGACAGGGGGAAAATTACTATGGCTACACCTTC. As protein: CASSSLPGQGENYYGYTF.

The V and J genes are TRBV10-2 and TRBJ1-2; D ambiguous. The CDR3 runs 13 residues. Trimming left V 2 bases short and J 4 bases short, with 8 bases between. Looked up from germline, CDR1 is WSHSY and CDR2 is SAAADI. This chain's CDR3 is CASSEGAAYGYTF. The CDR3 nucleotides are TGCGCCAGCAGTGAGGGAGCGGCCTATGGCTACACCTTC.

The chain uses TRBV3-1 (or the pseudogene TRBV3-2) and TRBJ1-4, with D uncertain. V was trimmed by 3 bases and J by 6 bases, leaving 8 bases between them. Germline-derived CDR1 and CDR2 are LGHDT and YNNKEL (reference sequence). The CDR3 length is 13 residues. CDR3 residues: CASSQSMDEKLFF. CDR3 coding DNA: TGTGCCAGCAGCCAGAGTATGGATGAAAAACTGTTTTTT.

The CDR3 nucleotides read TGTGCCAGCAGCCTGACTAGCGGGCGTGGGGAGCAGTACTTC. Translated, it gives CASSLTSGRGEQYF. This chain uses TRBV6-5 with TRBJ2-7; 10 bases are shared with TRBD2. Germline V gene sequence: CDR1 MNHEY, CDR2 SVGAGI. The V segment lost 6 bases and the J segment 7 bases; nucleotides outside the gene matches: 9. This CDR3 comprises 14 residues.

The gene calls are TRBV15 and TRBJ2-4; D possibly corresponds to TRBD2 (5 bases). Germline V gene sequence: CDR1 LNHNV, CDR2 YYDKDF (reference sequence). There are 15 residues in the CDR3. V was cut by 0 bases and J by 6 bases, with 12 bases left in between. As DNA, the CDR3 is TGTGCCACCAGCAGAGATTTCGGGGTAGGAAACATTCAGTACTTC. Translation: CATSRDFGVGNIQYF.

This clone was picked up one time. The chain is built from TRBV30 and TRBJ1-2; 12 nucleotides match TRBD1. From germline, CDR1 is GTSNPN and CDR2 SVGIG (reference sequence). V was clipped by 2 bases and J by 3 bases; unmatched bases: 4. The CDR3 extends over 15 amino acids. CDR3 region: CAWSTGTGGYYGYTF. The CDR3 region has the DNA TGTGCCTGGAGTACCGGGACAGGGGGCTACTATGGCTACACCTTC.

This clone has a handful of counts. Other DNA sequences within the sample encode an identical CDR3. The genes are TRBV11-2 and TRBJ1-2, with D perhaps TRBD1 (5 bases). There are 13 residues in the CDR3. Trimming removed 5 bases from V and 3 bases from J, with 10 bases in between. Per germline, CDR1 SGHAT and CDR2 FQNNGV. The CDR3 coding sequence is TGTGCCAGCAGCCCCGGACAAGACTATGGCTACACCTTC. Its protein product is CASSPGQDYGYTF.

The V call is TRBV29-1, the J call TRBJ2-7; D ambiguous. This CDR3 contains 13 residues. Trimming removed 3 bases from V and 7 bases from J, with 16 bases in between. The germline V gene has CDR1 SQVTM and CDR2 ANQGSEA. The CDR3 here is CSVELASLREQYF. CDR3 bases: TGCAGCGTTGAGTTAGCAAGCTTGAGGGAGCAGTACTTC.

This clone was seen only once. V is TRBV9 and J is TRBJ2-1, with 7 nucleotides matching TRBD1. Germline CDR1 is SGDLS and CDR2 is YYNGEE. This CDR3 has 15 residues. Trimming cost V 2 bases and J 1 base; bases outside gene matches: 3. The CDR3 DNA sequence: TGTGCCAGCAGCGTTACAGGGGCTTCCTACAATGAGCAGTTCTTC. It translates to CASSVTGASYNEQFF.

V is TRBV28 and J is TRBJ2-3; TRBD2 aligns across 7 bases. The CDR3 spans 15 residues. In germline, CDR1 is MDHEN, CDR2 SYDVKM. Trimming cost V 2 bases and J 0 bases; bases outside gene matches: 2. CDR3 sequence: CASSLTSASTDTQYF. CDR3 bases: TGTGCCAGCAGTTTAACTAGCGCCAGCACAGATACGCAGTATTTT.

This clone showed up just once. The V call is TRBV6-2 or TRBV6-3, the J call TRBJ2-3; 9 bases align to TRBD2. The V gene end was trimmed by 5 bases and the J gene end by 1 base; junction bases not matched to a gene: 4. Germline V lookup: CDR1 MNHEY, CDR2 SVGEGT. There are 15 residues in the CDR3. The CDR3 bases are TGTGCCAGCAGTCCCTTAGCGGGGGGCACAGATACGCAGTATTTT. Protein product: CASSPLAGGTDTQYF.

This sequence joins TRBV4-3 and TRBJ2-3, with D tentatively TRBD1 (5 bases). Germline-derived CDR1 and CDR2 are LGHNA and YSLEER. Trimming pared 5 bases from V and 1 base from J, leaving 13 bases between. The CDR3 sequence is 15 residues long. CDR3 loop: CASSKLGLGTDTQYF. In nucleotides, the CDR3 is TGCGCCAGCAGCAAGCTGGGGCTCGGCACAGATACGCAGTATTTT.

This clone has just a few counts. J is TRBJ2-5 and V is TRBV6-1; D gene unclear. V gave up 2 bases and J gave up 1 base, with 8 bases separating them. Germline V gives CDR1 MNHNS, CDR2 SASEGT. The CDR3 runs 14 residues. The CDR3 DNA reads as TGTGCCAGCAGTGAACAGCCGTTCCAAGAGACCCAGTACTTC. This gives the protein CASSEQPFQETQYF.

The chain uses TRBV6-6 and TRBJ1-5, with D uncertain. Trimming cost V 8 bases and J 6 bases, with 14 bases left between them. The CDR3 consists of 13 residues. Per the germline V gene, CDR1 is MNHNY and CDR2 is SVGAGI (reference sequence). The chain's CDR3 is CASSADTRQPQHF. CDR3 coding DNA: TGTGCCAGCTCCGCAGACACCCGTCAGCCCCAGCATTTT.

The CDR3 here is CASSPLPTQETQYF. For the CDR3, the DNA is TGTGCCAGCAGTCCCCTACCCACCCAAGAGACCCAGTACTTC. This chain joins TRBV2 and TRBJ2-5; D gene ambiguous. Per the germline V gene, CDR1 is SNHLY and CDR2 is FYNNEI. The CDR3 extends over 14 amino acids. Trimming removed 5 bases at V and 1 base at J, with 11 bases between.

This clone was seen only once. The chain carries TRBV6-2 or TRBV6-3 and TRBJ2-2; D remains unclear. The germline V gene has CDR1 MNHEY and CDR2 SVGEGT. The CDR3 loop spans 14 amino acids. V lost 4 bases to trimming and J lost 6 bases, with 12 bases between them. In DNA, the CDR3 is TGTGCCAGCAGTTCGGCTAGTAGGCCCGGGGAGCTGTTTTTT. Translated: CASSSASRPGELFF.

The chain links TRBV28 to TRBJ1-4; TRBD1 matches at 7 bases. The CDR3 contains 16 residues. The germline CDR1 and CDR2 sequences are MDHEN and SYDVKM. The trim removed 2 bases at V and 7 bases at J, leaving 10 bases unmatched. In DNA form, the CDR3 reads TGTGCCAGCAGTTTAAAATTCGCGACAGGGCGTGAAAAACTGTTTTTT. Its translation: CASSLKFATGREKLFF.

CDR3 sequence: CASNRQGGYEKLFF. DNA of the CDR3: TGTGCCAGCAACCGGCAGGGAGGGTATGAAAAACTGTTTTTT. The V and J genes are TRBV9 and TRBJ1-4; possibly TRBD1 for D (5 bases). The CDR3 sequence is 14 residues long. Germline CDR1 is SGDLS and CDR2 is YYNGEE. V gave up 6 bases and J gave up 6 bases, with 15 bases separating them.

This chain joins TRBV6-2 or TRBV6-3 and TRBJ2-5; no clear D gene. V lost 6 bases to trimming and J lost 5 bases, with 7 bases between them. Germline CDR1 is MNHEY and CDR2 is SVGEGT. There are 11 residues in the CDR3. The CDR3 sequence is CASSQWETQYF. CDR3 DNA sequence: TGTGCCAGCAGCCAGTGGGAGACCCAGTACTTC.

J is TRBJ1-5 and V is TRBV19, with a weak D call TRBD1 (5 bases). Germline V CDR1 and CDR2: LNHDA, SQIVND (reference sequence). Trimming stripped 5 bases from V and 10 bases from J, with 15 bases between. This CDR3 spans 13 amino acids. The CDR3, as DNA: TGTGCCAGTAGTGACAGACCCCGAGGCCCCCAGCATTTT. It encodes CASSDRPRGPQHF.

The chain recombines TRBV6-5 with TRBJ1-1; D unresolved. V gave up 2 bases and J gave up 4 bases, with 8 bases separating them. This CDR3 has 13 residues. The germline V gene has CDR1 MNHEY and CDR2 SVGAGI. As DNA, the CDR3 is TGTGCCAGCAGTTACGGACGGCCCACTGAAGCTTTCTTT. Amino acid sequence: CASSYGRPTEAFF.